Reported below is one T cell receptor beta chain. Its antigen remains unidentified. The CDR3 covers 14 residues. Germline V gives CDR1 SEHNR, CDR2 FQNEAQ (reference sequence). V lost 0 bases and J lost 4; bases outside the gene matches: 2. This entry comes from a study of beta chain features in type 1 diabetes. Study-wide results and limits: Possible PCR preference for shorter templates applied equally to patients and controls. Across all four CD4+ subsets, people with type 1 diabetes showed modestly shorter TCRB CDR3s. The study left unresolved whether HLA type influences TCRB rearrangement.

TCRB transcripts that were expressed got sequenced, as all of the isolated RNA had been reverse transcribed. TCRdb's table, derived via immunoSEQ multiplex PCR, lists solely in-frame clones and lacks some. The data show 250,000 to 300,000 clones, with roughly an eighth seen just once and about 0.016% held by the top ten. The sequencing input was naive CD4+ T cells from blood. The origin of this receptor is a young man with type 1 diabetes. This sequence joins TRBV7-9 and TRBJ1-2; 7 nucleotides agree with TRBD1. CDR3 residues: CASSLAEGAYGYTF. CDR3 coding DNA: TGTGCCAGCAGCTTAGCGGAGGGGGCCTATGGCTACACCTTC.